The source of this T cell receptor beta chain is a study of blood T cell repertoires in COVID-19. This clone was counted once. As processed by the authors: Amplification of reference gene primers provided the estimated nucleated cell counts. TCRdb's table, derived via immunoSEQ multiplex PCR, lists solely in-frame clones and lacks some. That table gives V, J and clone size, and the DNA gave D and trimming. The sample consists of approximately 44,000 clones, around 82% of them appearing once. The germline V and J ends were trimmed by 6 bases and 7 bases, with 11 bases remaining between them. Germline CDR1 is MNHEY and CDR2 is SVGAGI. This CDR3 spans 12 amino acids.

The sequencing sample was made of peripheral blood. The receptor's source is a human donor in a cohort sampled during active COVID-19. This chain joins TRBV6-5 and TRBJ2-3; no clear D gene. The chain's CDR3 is CASSQAPYTQYF. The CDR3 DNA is TGTGCCAGCAGCCAAGCTCCTTATACGCAGTATTTT.